The clone carrying this T cell receptor (beta chain) was counted only a few times. The target antigen is unknown. With constant-segment primers, 5'RACE yielded cDNA libraries of TCR alpha and TCR beta that carried sample barcodes and UMIs. From the 5' RACE reads, TCRdb called clonotypes with MiXCR, one entry per CDR3 protein. The data contain about 210,000 distinct CDR3 sequences, about 10% of them singletons. This entry belongs to a study of T-cell memory formation after mild COVID-19. Study outcomes and limitations: Mainly in CM and EM were contracting CD4+ clones; CD8+ were in EMRA.

This CDR3 spans 17 amino acids. Between the trimmed V and J ends, which lost 0 bases and 1 base, there was a span of 13 bases. The germline V gene has CDR1 KGHSH and CDR2 LQKENI. The receptor was isolated from a man younger than 30 who had mild COVID-19 (a few samples of this study predate the infection). Cell type and time point are not known. The chain recombines TRBV18 with TRBJ1-3; D perhaps matches TRBD1 (6 bases). The sample consisted of PBMCs or a T cell subset sorted from them (not recorded which). CDR3: CASSPPGRGTSGNTIYF. The CDR3 DNA follows: TGTGCCAGCTCACCACCGGGTAGGGGGACTTCTGGAAACACCATATATTTT.